This T cell receptor beta chain was obtained from a study of PD-L1 blockade in urothelial cancer. The study's findings and limits: Patients who had durable benefit saw their tumor-associated blood clones expand more at 3 weeks.

Each patient contributed between 1 and 8 total time points of blood mononuclear cells, pretreatment and during treatment. Every PCR was spiked with synthetic TCR analog templates. TCRdb keeps only in-frame clones here, not all; method: immunoSEQ multiplex PCR. The sample holds about 45,000 clones, 70% to 90% seen once. About this clone itself: Its antigen is still unknown.

This CDR3 is 15 amino acids long. CDR1 is MGHRA, CDR2 YSYEKL, per germline. Deletions cut 3 bases from V and 5 bases from J, with 14 bases between. This sequence was found in a man aged 80 or over with urothelial cancer. Specimen: PBMCs, collected around atezolizumab (anti-PD-L1) treatment. This chain uses TRBV4-1 with TRBJ2-1; D ambiguous. Written as DNA, the CDR3 is TGCGCCAGCAGCCAGATCGGAAAAGGAGACAATGAGCAGTTCTTC. Its translation is CASSQIGKGDNEQFF.